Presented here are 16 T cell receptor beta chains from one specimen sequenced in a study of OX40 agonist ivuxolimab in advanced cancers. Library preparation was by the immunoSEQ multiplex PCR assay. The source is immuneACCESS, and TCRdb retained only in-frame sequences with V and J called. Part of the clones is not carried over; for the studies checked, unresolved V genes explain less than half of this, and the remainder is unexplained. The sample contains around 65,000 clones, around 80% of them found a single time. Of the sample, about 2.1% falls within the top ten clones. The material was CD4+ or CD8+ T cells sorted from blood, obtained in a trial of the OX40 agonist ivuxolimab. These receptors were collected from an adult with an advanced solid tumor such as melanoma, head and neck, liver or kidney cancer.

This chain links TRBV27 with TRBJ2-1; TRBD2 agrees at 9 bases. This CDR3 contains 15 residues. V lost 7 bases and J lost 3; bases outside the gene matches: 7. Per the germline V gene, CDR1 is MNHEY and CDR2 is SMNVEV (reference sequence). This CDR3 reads CASKKFSGSYNEQFF. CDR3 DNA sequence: TGTGCCAGCAAAAAATTTAGCGGGAGCTACAATGAGCAGTTCTTC.

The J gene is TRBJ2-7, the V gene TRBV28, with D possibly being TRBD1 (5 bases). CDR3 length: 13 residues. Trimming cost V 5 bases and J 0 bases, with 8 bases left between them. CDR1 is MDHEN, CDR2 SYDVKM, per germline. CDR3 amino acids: CASSTTVSYEQYF. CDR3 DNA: TGTGCCAGCAGTACGACAGTCTCCTACGAGCAGTACTTC.

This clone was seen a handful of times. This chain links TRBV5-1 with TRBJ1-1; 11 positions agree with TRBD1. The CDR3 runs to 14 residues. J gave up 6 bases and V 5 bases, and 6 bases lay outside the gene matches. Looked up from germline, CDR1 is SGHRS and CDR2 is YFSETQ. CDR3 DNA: TGCGCCAGCAGGTCGGGACAGGGGGTCGCTGAAGCTTTCTTT. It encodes CASRSGQGVAEAFF.

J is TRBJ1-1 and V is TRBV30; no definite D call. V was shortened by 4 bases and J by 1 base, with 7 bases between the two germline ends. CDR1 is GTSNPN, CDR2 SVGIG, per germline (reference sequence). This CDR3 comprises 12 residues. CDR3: CAWKRWNTEAFF. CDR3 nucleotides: TGTGCCTGGAAAAGGTGGAACACTGAAGCTTTCTTT.

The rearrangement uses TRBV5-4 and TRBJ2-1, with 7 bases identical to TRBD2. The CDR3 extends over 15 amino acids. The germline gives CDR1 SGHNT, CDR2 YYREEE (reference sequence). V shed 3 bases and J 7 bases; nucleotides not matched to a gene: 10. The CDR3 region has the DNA TGTGCCAGCAGCTCGGAAATGGCGGGGGTTAATGAGCAGTTCTTC. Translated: CASSSEMAGVNEQFF. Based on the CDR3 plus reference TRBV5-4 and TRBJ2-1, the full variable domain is ETGVTQSPTHLIKTRGQQVTLRCSSQSGHNTVSWYQQALGQGPQFIFQYYREEENGRGNFPPRFSGLQFPNYSSELNVNALELDDSALYLCASSSEMAGVNEQFFGPGTRLTVL.

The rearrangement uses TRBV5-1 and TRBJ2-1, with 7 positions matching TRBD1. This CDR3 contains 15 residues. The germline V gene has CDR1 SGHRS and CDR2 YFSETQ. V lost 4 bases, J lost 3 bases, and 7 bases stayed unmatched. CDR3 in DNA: TGCGCCAGCAGCGTACAGGGGAACCTCTACAATGAGCAGTTCTTC. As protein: CASSVQGNLYNEQFF. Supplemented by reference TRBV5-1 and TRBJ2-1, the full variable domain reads KAGVTQTPRYLIKTRGQQVTLSCSPISGHRSVSWYQQTPGQGLQFLFEYFSETQRNKGNFPGRFSGRQFSNSRSEMNVSTLELGDSALYLCASSVQGNLYNEQFFGPGTRLTVL.

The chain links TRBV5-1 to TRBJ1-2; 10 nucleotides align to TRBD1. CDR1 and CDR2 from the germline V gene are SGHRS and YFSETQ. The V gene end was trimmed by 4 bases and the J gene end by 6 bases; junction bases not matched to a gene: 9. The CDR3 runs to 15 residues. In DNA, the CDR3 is TGCGCCAGCAGCGCGAAAGGACAGGGGGATCATGGCTACACCTTC. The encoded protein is CASSAKGQGDHGYTF. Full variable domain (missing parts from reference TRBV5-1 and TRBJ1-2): KAGVTQTPRYLIKTRGQQVTLSCSPISGHRSVSWYQQTPGQGLQFLFEYFSETQRNKGNFPGRFSGRQFSNSRSEMNVSTLELGDSALYLCASSAKGQGDHGYTFGSGTRLTVV.

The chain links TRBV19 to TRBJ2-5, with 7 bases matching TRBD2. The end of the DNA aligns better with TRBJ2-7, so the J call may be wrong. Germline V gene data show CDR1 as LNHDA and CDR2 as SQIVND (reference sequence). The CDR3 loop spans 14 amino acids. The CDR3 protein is CASSARVGRGEQYF. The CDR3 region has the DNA TGTGCCAGTAGTGCTAGGGTTGGGAGGGGCGAGCAGTACTTC.

CDR3 residues: CASSVTQGTSGNTIYF. The CDR3 DNA sequence: TGTGCCAGCAGCGTCACACAGGGCACCTCTGGAAACACCATATATTTT. This chain uses TRBV9 with TRBJ1-3, with D perhaps TRBD1 (6 bases). Germline CDR1 SGDLS, CDR2 YYNGEE. With 2 bases removed from V and 0 bases from J, the gap between germline ends came to 12 bases. The CDR3 spans 16 residues.

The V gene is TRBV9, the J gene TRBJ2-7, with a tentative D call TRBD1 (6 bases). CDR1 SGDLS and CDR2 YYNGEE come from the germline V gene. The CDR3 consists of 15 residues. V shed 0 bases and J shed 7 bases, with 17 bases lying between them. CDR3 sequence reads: CASSVAGTHLEEQYF. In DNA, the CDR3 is TGTGCCAGCAGCGTAGCCGGGACACACCTCGAGGAGCAGTACTTC.

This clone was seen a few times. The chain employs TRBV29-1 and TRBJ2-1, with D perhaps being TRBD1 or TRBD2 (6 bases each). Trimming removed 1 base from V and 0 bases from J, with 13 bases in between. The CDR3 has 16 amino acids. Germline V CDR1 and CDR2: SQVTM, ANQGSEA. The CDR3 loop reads CSVEGLGGLSYNEQFF. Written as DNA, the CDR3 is TGCAGCGTTGAAGGATTAGGGGGACTCTCCTACAATGAGCAGTTCTTC.

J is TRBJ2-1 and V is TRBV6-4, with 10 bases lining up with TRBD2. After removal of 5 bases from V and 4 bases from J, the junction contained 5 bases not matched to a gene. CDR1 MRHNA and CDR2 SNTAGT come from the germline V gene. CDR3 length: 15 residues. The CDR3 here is CASSLAGEPYNEQFF. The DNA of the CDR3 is TGTGCCAGCAGTCTAGCGGGAGAACCATACAATGAGCAGTTCTTC.

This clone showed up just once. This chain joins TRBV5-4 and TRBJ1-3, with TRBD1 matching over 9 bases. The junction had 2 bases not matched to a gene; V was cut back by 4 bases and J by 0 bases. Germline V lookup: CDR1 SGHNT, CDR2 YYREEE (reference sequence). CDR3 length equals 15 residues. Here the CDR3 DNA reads TGTGCCAGCAGCGGACAGGGGCGCTCTGGAAACACCATATATTTT. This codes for CASSGQGRSGNTIYF. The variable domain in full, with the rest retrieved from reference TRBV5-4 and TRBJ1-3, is ETGVTQSPTHLIKTRGQQVTLRCSSQSGHNTVSWYQQALGQGPQFIFQYYREEENGRGNFPPRFSGLQFPNYSSELNVNALELDDSALYLCASSGQGRSGNTIYFGEGSWLTVV.

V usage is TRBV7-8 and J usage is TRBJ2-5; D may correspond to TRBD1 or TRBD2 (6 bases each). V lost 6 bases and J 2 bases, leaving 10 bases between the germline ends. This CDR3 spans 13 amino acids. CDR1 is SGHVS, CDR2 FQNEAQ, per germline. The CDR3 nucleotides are TGTGCCAGCAGACGGGGGCCTCAAGAGACCCAGTACTTC. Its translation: CASRRGPQETQYF.

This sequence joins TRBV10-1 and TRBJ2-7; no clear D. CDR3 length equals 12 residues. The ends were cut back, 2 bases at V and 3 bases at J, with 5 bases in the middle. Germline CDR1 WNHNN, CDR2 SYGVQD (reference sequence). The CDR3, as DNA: TGCGCCAGCAGTGAGAGTAGCTACGAGCAGTACTTC. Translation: CASSESSYEQYF.

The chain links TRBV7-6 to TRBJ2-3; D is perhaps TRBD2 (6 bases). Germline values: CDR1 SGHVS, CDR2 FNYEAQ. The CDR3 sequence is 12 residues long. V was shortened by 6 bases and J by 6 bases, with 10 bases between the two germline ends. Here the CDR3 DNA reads TGTGCCAGCAGTCACAGCGGGGATACGCAGTATTTT. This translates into CASSHSGDTQYF.